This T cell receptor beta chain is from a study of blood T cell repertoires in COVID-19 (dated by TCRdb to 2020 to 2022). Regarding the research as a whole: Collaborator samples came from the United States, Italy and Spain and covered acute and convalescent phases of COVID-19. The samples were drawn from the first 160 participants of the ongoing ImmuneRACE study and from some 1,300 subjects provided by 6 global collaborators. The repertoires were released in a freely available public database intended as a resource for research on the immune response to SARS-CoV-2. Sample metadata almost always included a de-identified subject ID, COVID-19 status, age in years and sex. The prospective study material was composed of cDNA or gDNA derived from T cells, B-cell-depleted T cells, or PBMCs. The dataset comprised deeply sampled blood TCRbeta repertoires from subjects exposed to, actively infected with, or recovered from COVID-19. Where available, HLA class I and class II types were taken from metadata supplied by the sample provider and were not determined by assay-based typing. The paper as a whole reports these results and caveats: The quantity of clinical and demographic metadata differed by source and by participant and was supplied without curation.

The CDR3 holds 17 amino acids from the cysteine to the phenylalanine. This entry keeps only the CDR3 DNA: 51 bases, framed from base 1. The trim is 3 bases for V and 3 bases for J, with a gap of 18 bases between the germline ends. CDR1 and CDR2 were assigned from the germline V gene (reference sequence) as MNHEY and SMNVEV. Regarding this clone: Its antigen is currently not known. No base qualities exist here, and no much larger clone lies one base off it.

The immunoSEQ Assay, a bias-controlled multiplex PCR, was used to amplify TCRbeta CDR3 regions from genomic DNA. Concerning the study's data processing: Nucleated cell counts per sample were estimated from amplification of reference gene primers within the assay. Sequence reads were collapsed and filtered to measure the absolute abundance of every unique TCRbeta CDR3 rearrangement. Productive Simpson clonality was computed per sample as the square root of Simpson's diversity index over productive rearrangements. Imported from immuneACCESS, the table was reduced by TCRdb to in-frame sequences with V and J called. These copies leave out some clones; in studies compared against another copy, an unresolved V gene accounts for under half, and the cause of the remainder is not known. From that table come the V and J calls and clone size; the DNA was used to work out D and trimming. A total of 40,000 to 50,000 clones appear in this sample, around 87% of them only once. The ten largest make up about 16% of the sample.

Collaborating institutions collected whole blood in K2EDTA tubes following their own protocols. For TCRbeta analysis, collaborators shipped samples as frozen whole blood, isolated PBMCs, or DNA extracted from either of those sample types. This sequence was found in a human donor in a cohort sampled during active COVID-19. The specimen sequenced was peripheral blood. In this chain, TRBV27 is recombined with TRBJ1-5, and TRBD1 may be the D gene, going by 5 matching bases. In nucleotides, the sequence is TGTGCCAGCAGTTTCGAAGGAGGGGCAGGCCTCAATCAGCCCCAGCATTTT. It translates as CASSFEGGAGLNQPQHF.